The 32 T cell receptor beta chains in this list originate from one sample, sequenced in a study of blood T cell repertoires in COVID-19. Here immunoSEQ multiplex PCR was the method, and the copy in TCRdb shows in-frame clones only, minus some. The sample lists approximately 400,000 clones, 90% to 95% occurring once. The sample taken for sequencing was PBMCs or T cells enriched from blood (not recorded which). Every receptor here comes from a middle-aged woman who had been exposed to COVID-19.

This chain links TRBV5-1 with TRBJ1-1; tentative D call: TRBD1 (6 bases). Trimming took off 3 bases at V and 2 bases at J, with 20 bases between the two ends. CDR3 length equals 17 residues. Germline V gives CDR1 SGHRS, CDR2 YFSETQ. The CDR3 DNA is TGCGCCAGCAGCTCCGGACAGATCGCCCCACCAAACACTGAAGCTTTCTTT. Encoded protein: CASSSGQIAPPNTEAFF.

The sample holds one count of this clone. The V gene is TRBV29-1, the J gene TRBJ1-1; possibly TRBD1 for D (5 bases). Germline CDR1 is SQVTM and CDR2 is ANQGSEA. The CDR3 is 12 residues long. The V end lost 6 bases, the J end lost 4 bases, and 12 bases lay between the germline ends. DNA for the CDR3: TGCAGCGTAGCCGACAGCCTCACTGAAGCTTTCTTT. Translating gives CSVADSLTEAFF.

In DNA, the CDR3 is TGCGCCAGCAGCCTCCTTCGACTAGCGGGAGGGCAAAATACGCAGTATTTT. This encodes CASSLLRLAGGQNTQYF. The chain is built from TRBV4-1 and TRBJ2-3; TRBD2 agrees at 14 bases. There are 17 residues in the CDR3. With V trimmed by 4 bases and J by 7 bases, 10 bases remained unmatched. The V gene's germline CDR1 is MGHRA and CDR2 YSYEKL.

The CDR3 here is CASSLSLAGLGELFF. In DNA, the CDR3 is TGCGCCAGCAGCTTGAGCCTAGCGGGATTAGGGGAGCTGTTTTTT. The chain employs TRBV5-1 and TRBJ2-2; 9 bases line up with TRBD2. CDR1 SGHRS and CDR2 YFSETQ come from the germline V gene. The CDR3 length is 15 residues. V was pared by 1 base and J by 8 bases, with 6 bases of the junction left unmatched. The complete variable domain, with remaining parts taken from reference TRBV5-1 and TRBJ2-2, reads KAGVTQTPRYLIKTRGQQVTLSCSPISGHRSVSWYQQTPGQGLQFLFEYFSETQRNKGNFPGRFSGRQFSNSRSEMNVSTLELGDSALYLCASSLSLAGLGELFFGEGSRLTVL.

J is TRBJ2-1 and V is TRBV19, with 11 bases lining up with TRBD2. The CDR3 runs to 16 residues. The J segment lost 4 bases and the V segment lost 5 bases, leaving 7 bases of the junction unmatched. From germline, CDR1 is LNHDA and CDR2 SQIVND (reference sequence). The CDR3: CASSSLAGGPYNEQFF. DNA of the CDR3: TGTGCCAGTAGTTCCTTAGCGGGAGGGCCATACAATGAGCAGTTCTTC.

CDR3 amino acids: CASSWGQSTDTQYF. The CDR3, as DNA: TGTGCCAGCAGCTGGGGACAGAGCACAGATACGCAGTATTTT. J is TRBJ2-3 and V is TRBV5-6; 7 bases match TRBD1. Germline V CDR1 and CDR2: SGHDT, YYEEEE. The CDR3 extends over 14 amino acids. The V gene end was trimmed by 3 bases and the J gene end by 0 bases; junction bases not matched to a gene: 1. Combining the CDR3 with reference TRBV5-6 and TRBJ2-3 gives the whole variable domain DAGVTQSPTHLIKTRGQQVTLRCSPKSGHDTVSWYQQALGQGPQFIFQYYEEEERQRGNFPDRFSGHQFPNYSSELNVNALLLGDSALYLCASSWGQSTDTQYFGPGTRLTVL.

CDR3 nucleotide sequence: TGTGCCAGTAGTATAGTCGAGACAGGGCTCCCAGCAACTAATGAAAAACTGTTTTTT. It translates to CASSIVETGLPATNEKLFF. V and J are TRBV19 and TRBJ1-4, with 7 bases that match TRBD1. Looked up from germline, CDR1 is LNHDA and CDR2 is SQIVND (reference sequence). The V gene end was trimmed by 1 base and the J gene end by 0 bases; junction bases not matched to a gene: 11. This CDR3 contains 19 residues.

V usage is TRBV12-3 or TRBV12-4 and J usage is TRBJ1-2; D may be TRBD1 (6 bases). The CDR3 has 13 residues. V was cut by 7 bases and J by 7 bases, with 16 bases left in between. The CDR3 region is CASTPPGAGGYTF. CDR3 nucleotide sequence: TGTGCCAGCACCCCCCCAGGGGCAGGTGGCTACACCTTC.

V is TRBV7-8 and J is TRBJ1-2; no clear D gene. The V end lost 1 base, the J end lost 5 bases, and 11 bases lay between the germline ends. Germline-derived CDR1 and CDR2 are SGHVS and FQNEAQ. The CDR3 loop spans 14 amino acids. The CDR3 DNA sequence: TGTGCCAGCAGCTTAGAGGCGGCCACATATGGCTACACCTTC. Amino acid sequence: CASSLEAATYGYTF.

The CDR3 protein is CASSEATSGTDTQYF. In DNA, the CDR3 is TGTGCCAGCAGTGAAGCGACTAGCGGTACAGATACGCAGTATTTT. The chain links TRBV2 to TRBJ2-3; 9 bases align to TRBD2. V dropped 0 bases and J dropped 3; count of bases not matched to a gene: 1. The CDR3 loop spans 15 amino acids. Germline V CDR1 and CDR2: SNHLY, FYNNEI.

The V and J genes are TRBV2 and TRBJ1-4; D gene uncertain. V gave up 7 bases and J gave up 3 bases, with 15 bases separating them. The germline V gene encodes CDR1 SNHLY and CDR2 FYNNEI. This CDR3 spans 15 amino acids. The CDR3 sequence: CASIRTPRANEKLFF. CDR3 DNA: TGTGCCAGCATCAGGACCCCGCGGGCTAATGAAAAACTGTTTTTT. Looking up the rest from reference TRBV2 and TRBJ1-4 gives the full variable domain: EPEVTQTPSHQVTQMGQEVILRCVPISNHLYFYWYRQILGQKVEFLVSFYNNEISEKSEIFDDQFSVERPDGSNFTLKIRSTKLEDSAMYFCASIRTPRANEKLFFGSGTQLSVL.

The chain is built from TRBV5-6 and TRBJ2-5; TRBD1 is a possible D gene (5 bases). The germline V gene has CDR1 SGHDT and CDR2 YYEEEE. CDR3 length equals 16 residues. Between the trimmed V and J ends, which lost 1 base and 3 bases, there was a span of 16 bases. In DNA, the CDR3 is TGTGCCAGCAGCTTGAGGGGCTATGGCAGGGAAGAGACCCAGTACTTC. It yields the protein CASSLRGYGREETQYF.

The sample holds one count of this clone. The chain combines TRBV4-1 with TRBJ2-1; 11 bases map to TRBD2. The CDR3 covers 15 residues. The V gene's germline CDR1 is MGHRA and CDR2 YSYEKL. The V and J ends lost 1 base and 5 bases, in that order; junction bases with no gene match: 1. The CDR3 is CASSQGLAGNNEQFF. In nucleotides, the CDR3 is TGCGCCAGCAGCCAAGGACTAGCGGGGAACAATGAGCAGTTCTTC.

V and J are TRBV19 and TRBJ1-2; weak D call: TRBD1 (5 bases). Trimming removed 5 bases at V and 6 bases at J, with 16 bases between. This CDR3 spans 14 amino acids. CDR1 and CDR2 (germline): LNHDA, SQIVND (reference sequence). CDR3 sequence (DNA): TGTGCCAGTAGTCCATCTGGGGCGAGAAATGGCTACACCTTC. Amino acids: CASSPSGARNGYTF.

The CDR3 loop reads CATSDGGFLSYEQYF. The CDR3 region has the DNA TGTGCCACCAGTGATGGGGGGTTCCTATCCTACGAGCAGTACTTC. The chain carries TRBV24-1 and TRBJ2-7; D might be TRBD2 (6 bases). The ends were cut back, 3 bases at V and 1 base at J, with 12 bases in the middle. CDR3 length equals 15 residues. CDR1 is KGHDR, CDR2 SFDVKD, per germline.

The chain couples TRBV10-2 to TRBJ1-1; D may be TRBD1 (5 bases). The germline V and J ends were trimmed by 2 bases and 0 bases, with 13 bases remaining between them. This CDR3 is 16 amino acids long. CDR1 WSHSY and CDR2 SAAADI come from the germline V gene. CDR3 protein: CASSEGRQLMNTEAFF. CDR3 DNA sequence: TGCGCCAGCAGTGAGGGACGACAGCTAATGAACACTGAAGCTTTCTTT.

This clone has only a few counts. V is TRBV5-1 and J is TRBJ2-2; D is unclear. Germline V lookup: CDR1 SGHRS, CDR2 YFSETQ. Trimming left V 1 base short and J 1 base short, with 17 bases between. This CDR3 is 18 amino acids long. CDR3 in amino acids: CASSLHPLQNKNTGELFF. CDR3 bases: TGCGCCAGCAGCTTGCACCCCTTACAGAACAAGAACACCGGGGAGCTGTTTTTT.

The chain recombines TRBV13 with TRBJ1-4; a weak D match, TRBD1 (6 bases). The V gene's germline CDR1 is PRHDT and CDR2 FYEKMQ (reference sequence). CDR3 length: 18 amino acids. The V end lost 6 bases, the J end lost 0 bases, and 20 bases lay between the germline ends. The CDR3 region has the DNA TGTGCCAGCAGTTCCCCCGGCTGGGGGCGAACAACTAATGAAAAACTGTTTTTT. It yields the protein CASSSPGWGRTTNEKLFF.

The chain links TRBV15 to TRBJ2-7; weak D call: TRBD1 (6 bases). The CDR3 is 16 amino acids. V was clipped by 1 base and J by 2 bases, with 15 bases between them. CDR1 and CDR2 from the germline V gene are LNHNV and YYDKDF (reference sequence). The CDR3 region has the DNA TGTGCCACCAGCAGAGCGGCGTTGGGGGCCCCCTACGAGCAGTACTTC. It yields the protein CATSRAALGAPYEQYF. Supplemented by reference TRBV15 and TRBJ2-7, the full variable domain reads DAMVIQNPRYQVTQFGKPVTLSCSQTLNHNVMYWYQQKSSQAPKLLFHYYDKDFNNEADTPDNFQSRRPNTSFCFLDIRSPGLGDTAMYLCATSRAALGAPYEQYFGPGTRLTVT.

V usage is TRBV5-1 and J usage is TRBJ2-1; perhaps TRBD2 as D (6 bases). This CDR3 is built from 15 residues. The V gene lost 0 bases and the J gene lost 4 bases, with 11 bases spanning the gap. Looked up from germline, CDR1 is SGHRS and CDR2 is YFSETQ. The CDR3 loop reads CASSLVGGDYNEQFF. The DNA of the CDR3 is TGCGCCAGCAGCTTGGTTGGCGGGGATTACAATGAGCAGTTCTTC.

The chain carries TRBV25-1 and TRBJ1-3, with no clear D. Germline-derived CDR1 and CDR2 are MGHDK and SYGVNS. The CDR3 loop spans 13 amino acids. V was shortened by 0 bases and J by 4 bases, with 4 bases between the two germline ends. The CDR3 DNA follows: TGTGCCAGCAGTGAATATGTAGGAAACACCATATATTTT. This translates into CASSEYVGNTIYF.

This clone was detected once. Here the CDR3 reads CASSLILSSYNSPLHF. The CDR3 DNA is TGTGCCAGCAGCCTGATCCTGAGCTCCTATAATTCACCCCTCCACTTT. This chain joins TRBV5-8 and TRBJ1-6; D call uncertain. The CDR3 totals 16 residues. V gave up 4 bases and J gave up 0 bases, with 11 bases separating them. CDR1 and CDR2 (germline): SGHTS, YDEGEE.

This clone has only one observation. This chain joins TRBV24-1 and TRBJ2-1, with no clear D. CDR1 KGHDR and CDR2 SFDVKD come from the germline V gene. Trimming left V 4 bases short and J 2 bases short, with 11 bases between. The CDR3 has 15 residues. In nucleotides, the CDR3 is TGTGCCACCAGTGACCCGACACCTACCTACAATGAGCAGTTCTTC. It codes for CATSDPTPTYNEQFF.

This rearrangement joins TRBV5-4 to TRBJ2-7; unclear D gene. V lost 4 bases and J lost 2, with 16 bases in between. In germline, CDR1 is SGHNT, CDR2 YYREEE (reference sequence). The CDR3 extends over 15 amino acids. CDR3 loop: CASSADWPNPYEQYF. Here the CDR3 DNA reads TGTGCCAGCAGCGCCGACTGGCCCAACCCCTACGAGCAGTACTTC.

Here the CDR3 DNA reads TGTGCCATCAGTGAGTCCGTAGCGGGAAATGAGCAGTACTTC. Amino acids: CAISESVAGNEQYF. The chain has TRBV10-3 and TRBJ2-7, with 8 positions matching TRBD2. CDR3 length equals 14 residues. The junction had 5 bases not matched to a gene; V was cut back by 0 bases and J by 7 bases. Per the germline V gene, CDR1 is ENHRY and CDR2 is SYGVKD.

The chain employs TRBV27 and TRBJ2-7; 13 nucleotides agree with TRBD2. The CDR3 loop spans 14 amino acids. Germline CDR1 reads MNHEY; CDR2 reads SMNVEV (reference sequence). With 7 bases clipped from V and 3 bases from J, the junction kept 3 bases outside the gene matches. The CDR3 coding sequence is TGTGCCAGCAAAGGACTAGCGGGGGACTACGAGCAGTACTTC. Translating gives CASKGLAGDYEQYF.

The chain recombines TRBV29-1 with TRBJ1-1; 7 bases fit TRBD1. J lost 0 bases, V lost 4 bases, and 5 bases had no gene match. The CDR3 is made up of 14 amino acids. Germline V gives CDR1 SQVTM, CDR2 ANQGSEA. CDR3 residues: CSVGQGPMNTEAFF. DNA of the CDR3: TGCAGCGTTGGACAGGGCCCCATGAACACTGAAGCTTTCTTT.

This clone was counted once. The CDR3: CAWTSDLNTEAFF. CDR3 in DNA: TGTGCCTGGACCTCAGACTTGAACACTGAAGCTTTCTTT. The chain carries TRBV30 and TRBJ1-1; D unresolved. V lost 4 bases, J lost 0 bases, and 9 bases lay in between. CDR1 GTSNPN and CDR2 SVGIG come from the germline V gene (reference sequence). CDR3 size: 13 residues.

V and J are TRBV2 and TRBJ1-2, with D perhaps TRBD1 (5 bases). V was trimmed by 0 bases and J by 4 bases, leaving 12 bases between them. The CDR3 contains 15 residues. Germline V gene sequence: CDR1 SNHLY, CDR2 FYNNEI. CDR3 loop: CASSEALGGIYGYTF. CDR3 coding DNA: TGTGCCAGCAGTGAAGCGCTGGGGGGGATCTATGGCTACACCTTC.

This chain links TRBV12-3 or TRBV12-4 with TRBJ2-5; 8 bases are shared with TRBD1. Trimming at V came to 6 bases and at J to 4 bases, leaving 4 bases not matched to a gene. This CDR3 has 13 residues. CDR3 in amino acids: CASRRTGTETQYF. DNA for the CDR3: TGTGCCAGCAGGCGGACAGGGACAGAGACCCAGTACTTC.

The rearrangement uses TRBV29-1 and TRBJ1-2; D unresolved. The CDR3 is 12 residues long. Germline assignment: CDR1 SQVTM and CDR2 ANQGSEA. Trimming stripped 1 base from V and 2 bases from J, with 5 bases between. The CDR3: CSVEAGNYGYTF. The CDR3 DNA reads as TGCAGCGTTGAAGCGGGGAACTATGGCTACACCTTC.

This chain uses TRBV18 with TRBJ2-2; TRBD1 might be the D (5 bases). Trimming removed 1 base at V and 1 base at J, with 10 bases between. The V gene's germline CDR1 is KGHSH and CDR2 LQKENI. There are 16 residues in the CDR3. The CDR3 reads CASSPQTVWNTGELFF. In DNA form, the CDR3 reads TGTGCCAGCTCACCACAGACAGTTTGGAACACCGGGGAGCTGTTTTTT.